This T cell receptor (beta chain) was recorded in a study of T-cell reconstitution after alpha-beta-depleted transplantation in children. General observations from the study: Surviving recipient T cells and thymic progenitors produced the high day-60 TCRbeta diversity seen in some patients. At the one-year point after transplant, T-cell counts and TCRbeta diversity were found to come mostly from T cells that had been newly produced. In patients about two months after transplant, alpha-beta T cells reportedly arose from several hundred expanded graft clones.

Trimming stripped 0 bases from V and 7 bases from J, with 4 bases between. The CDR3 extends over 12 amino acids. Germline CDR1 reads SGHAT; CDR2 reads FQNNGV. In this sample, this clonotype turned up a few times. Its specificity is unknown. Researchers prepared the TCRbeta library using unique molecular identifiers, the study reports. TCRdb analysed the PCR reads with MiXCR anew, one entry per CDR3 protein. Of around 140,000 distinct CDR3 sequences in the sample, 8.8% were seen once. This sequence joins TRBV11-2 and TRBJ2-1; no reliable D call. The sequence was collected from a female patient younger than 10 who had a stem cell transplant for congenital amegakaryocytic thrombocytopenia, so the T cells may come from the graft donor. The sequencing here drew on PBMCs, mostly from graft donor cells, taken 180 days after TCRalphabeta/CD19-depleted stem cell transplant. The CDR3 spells CASSLDRNEQFF. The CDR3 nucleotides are TGTGCCAGCAGCTTAGATAGGAATGAGCAGTTCTTC.